Presented here are 7 T cell receptor beta chains from one specimen sequenced in a study of blood T cell repertoires in COVID-19. The assay was immunoSEQ multiplex PCR, and TCRdb's table has in-frame clones only and misses some. The sample contains roughly 93,000 clones, approximately 81% of which appear only once. Sequenced sample: peripheral blood. The receptors derive from a woman of 80 years or more with acute or convalescent COVID-19.

This rearrangement joins TRBV24-1 to TRBJ1-2; D gene unclear. Germline V gives CDR1 KGHDR, CDR2 SFDVKD. The length of the CDR3 is 12 residues. V lost 4 bases and J 11 bases, leaving 13 bases between the germline ends. The CDR3 sequence: CATSEQDRLYTF. The CDR3 DNA reads TGTGCCACCAGTGAGCAGGATAGACTATACACCTTC.

This clone was detected a few times. The chain has TRBV24-1 and TRBJ1-1; 7 nucleotides line up with TRBD1. Germline CDR1 KGHDR, CDR2 SFDVKD. V lost 10 bases to trimming and J lost 2 bases; unmatched junction nucleotides: 6. The CDR3 is made up of 13 amino acids. In DNA, the CDR3 is TGTGCCACACCGGGACAGCCAAACACTGAAGCTTTCTTT. This sequence encodes CATPGQPNTEAFF.

The rearrangement links TRBV9 to TRBJ1-2, with TRBD1 as a possible D gene (5 bases). V was shortened by 0 bases and J by 7 bases, with 19 bases between the two germline ends. The CDR3 has 16 residues. Germline V gene lookup returns CDR1 SGDLS and CDR2 YYNGEE. The CDR3 DNA follows: TGTGCCAGCAGCGTAGACTCTTTTGGGGGAGGAGGTGGCTACACCTTC. Translating gives CASSVDSFGGGGGYTF.

The V gene is TRBV5-1, the J gene TRBJ1-5; D is uncertain. Per germline, CDR1 SGHRS and CDR2 YFSETQ. This CDR3 comprises 15 residues. Trimming stripped 0 bases from V and 4 bases from J, with 11 bases between. In DNA, the CDR3 is TGCGCCAGCAGCTTGGTGCGGCGGGTTAATCAGCCCCAGCATTTT. The encoded protein is CASSLVRRVNQPQHF.

This clone showed up just a few times. The CDR3, as DNA: TGTGCCAGCAGCTGGGCGACCAGCGAGCAGTTCTTC. Its protein product is CASSWATSEQFF. The genes are TRBV6-6 and TRBJ2-1; D is uncertain. The CDR3 is 12 amino acids. Germline V gene data show CDR1 as MNHNY and CDR2 as SVGAGI (reference sequence). The V end lost 6 bases, the J end lost 10 bases, and 13 bases lay between the germline ends.

The chain carries TRBV6-6 and TRBJ2-5; 9 positions match TRBD1. The junction had 8 bases not matched to a gene; V was cut back by 8 bases and J by 1 base. The germline CDR1 and CDR2 sequences are MNHNY and SVGAGI (reference sequence). There are 15 residues in the CDR3. CDR3 coding DNA: TGTGCCAGCTCTTGGGGACAGGGCTTCCAAGAGACCCAGTACTTC. Its translation: CASSWGQGFQETQYF.

In this sample, this clone turned up a few times. The chain carries TRBV10-1 and TRBJ1-3; unclear D gene. The CDR3 is made up of 16 amino acids. V was trimmed by 2 bases and J by 0 bases, leaving 11 bases between them. CDR1 is WNHNN and CDR2 is SYGVQD in the germline V gene (reference sequence). CDR3 region: CASSEGLMSSGNTIYF. The CDR3 bases are TGCGCCAGCAGTGAGGGACTGATGAGCTCTGGAAACACCATATATTTT.